Below are 22 T cell receptor beta chains sequenced from a single sample in a study of blood T cell repertoires in COVID-19. The repertoire was sequenced with immunoSEQ multiplex PCR; TCRdb's copy has only in-frame clones and lacks some. The top ten hold approximately 1.5% of the sample, which has some 110,000 clones, 70% to 90% seen once. The sample was peripheral blood. Every receptor here comes from a man aged 40-49 years with acute or convalescent COVID-19.

V is TRBV5-1 and J is TRBJ2-6; 10 nucleotides line up with TRBD1. Trimming removed 4 bases from V and 0 bases from J; junction bases left unmatched: 13. CDR1 is SGHRS and CDR2 is YFSETQ in the germline V gene. The CDR3 sequence is 20 residues long. The chain's CDR3 is CASSPWTGGFPTSGANVLTF. CDR3 DNA: TGCGCCAGCAGCCCGTGGACAGGGGGTTTCCCAACCTCTGGGGCCAACGTCCTGACTTTC.

This chain connects TRBV18 to TRBJ2-1; TRBD1 might be the D (6 bases). Germline loops: CDR1 KGHSH, CDR2 LQKENI. Trimming removed 3 bases from V and 2 bases from J, with 11 bases in between. The CDR3 sequence is 15 residues long. The CDR3: CASSPRDKPYNEQFF. The DNA of the CDR3 is TGTGCCAGCTCACCCCGGGACAAGCCCTACAATGAGCAGTTCTTC.

The rearrangement uses TRBV5-1 and TRBJ2-5; tentative D call: TRBD2 (6 bases). V lost 4 bases, J lost 1 base, and 11 bases lay in between. Germline V gene sequence: CDR1 SGHRS, CDR2 YFSETQ. CDR3 length equals 14 residues. The CDR3 loop reads CASSPLATQETQYF. The CDR3 nucleotides read TGCGCCAGCAGCCCCCTAGCGACCCAAGAGACCCAGTACTTC.

The chain combines TRBV29-1 with TRBJ2-6, with D hard to call. The CDR3 spans 12 residues. Germline CDR1 and CDR2: SQVTM and ANQGSEA. The CDR3 protein is CSGLSGANVLTF. In nucleotides, the CDR3 is TGCAGTGGGCTCTCTGGGGCCAACGTCCTGACTTTC.

The chain couples TRBV6-5 to TRBJ2-2, with D uncertain. CDR3 length: 15 residues. CDR1 is MNHEY, CDR2 SVGAGI, per germline. The V end lost 1 base, the J end lost 0 bases, and 6 bases lay between the germline ends. The CDR3 loop is CASSYFQTNTGELFF. CDR3 coding DNA: TGTGCCAGCAGTTACTTCCAGACGAACACCGGGGAGCTGTTTTTT.

The V call is TRBV18, the J call TRBJ2-1; 7 bases fit TRBD2. The V segment lost 0 bases and the J segment 7 bases; nucleotides outside the gene matches: 9. The germline gives CDR1 KGHSH, CDR2 LQKENI. The CDR3 totals 16 residues. The CDR3 DNA reads TGTGCCAGCTCACCACCGTCGGGGCTAGCGGAGAATGAGCAGTTCTTC. Translated: CASSPPSGLAENEQFF.

The V and J genes are TRBV10-3 and TRBJ1-4, with unresolved D. Trimming took 2 bases from V and 2 from J, leaving 12 bases between them. The germline gives CDR1 ENHRY, CDR2 SYGVKD. The CDR3 runs 16 residues. CDR3: CAISERRKATNEKLFF. The CDR3 nucleotides read TGTGCCATCAGTGAGAGGAGGAAAGCCACTAATGAAAAACTGTTTTTT.

V usage is TRBV11-3 and J usage is TRBJ2-7, with D perhaps TRBD2 (5 bases). V lost 3 bases and J lost 6, with 9 bases in between. Germline V gene sequence: CDR1 SGHNT, CDR2 YENEEA. The CDR3 has 12 amino acids. The CDR3 reads CASSLDEGEQYF. DNA for the CDR3: TGTGCCAGCAGCTTGGACGAGGGCGAGCAGTACTTC.

V gene TRBV28 combines with J gene TRBJ2-1; possible D gene TRBD1, 5 bases. Looked up from germline, CDR1 is MDHEN and CDR2 is SYDVKM. Trimming took 3 bases from V and 10 from J, leaving 13 bases between them. This CDR3 has 13 residues. In DNA form, the CDR3 reads TGTGCCAGCAGTTTCCCAGGGCTGGAGGAGCAGTTCTTC. It encodes CASSFPGLEEQFF.

The chain couples TRBV4-3 to TRBJ1-1; no definite D call. Per germline, CDR1 LGHNA and CDR2 YSLEER. The CDR3 sequence is 12 residues long. With 5 bases removed from V and 5 bases from J, the gap between germline ends came to 9 bases. CDR3 nucleotides: TGCGCCAGCAGCGACCCGGGGACTGAAGCTTTCTTT. It codes for CASSDPGTEAFF.

The gene calls are TRBV4-2 and TRBJ1-1; possibly TRBD1 for D (6 bases). CDR1 and CDR2 (germline): LGHNA, YNFKEQ. This CDR3 spans 18 amino acids. The V end was cut by 4 bases, the J end by 1 base, with 22 bases between. The CDR3: CASSPRAWTAGTNTEAFF. In DNA form, the CDR3 reads TGTGCCAGCAGCCCCCGTGCCTGGACAGCAGGAACGAACACTGAAGCTTTCTTT.

The genes are TRBV10-3 and TRBJ2-1; 8 nucleotides agree with TRBD2. The CDR3 covers 16 residues. V was pared by 6 bases and J by 4 bases, with 11 bases of the junction left unmatched. Germline CDR1 ENHRY, CDR2 SYGVKD. For the CDR3, the DNA is TGTGCCATCAGCCTCCGAGCGGGAGTAATATACAATGAGCAGTTCTTC. Translated: CAISLRAGVIYNEQFF.

The chain couples TRBV3-1 (or the pseudogene TRBV3-2) to TRBJ2-5; 9 bases align to TRBD2. V lost 3 bases to trimming and J lost 4 bases; unmatched junction nucleotides: 6. The germline V gene has CDR1 LGHDT and CDR2 YNNKEL (reference sequence). The length of the CDR3 is 15 residues. The CDR3 nucleotides read TGTGCCAGCAGCCAGAGGCTAGCGGGACCAGAGACCCAGTACTTC. Amino acids: CASSQRLAGPETQYF.

The J gene is TRBJ2-5, the V gene TRBV5-1, with 15 bases aligning to TRBD2. The CDR3 is made up of 16 amino acids. Trimming took 4 bases from V and 3 from J; bases not matched to a gene: 4. Germline V CDR1 and CDR2: SGHRS, YFSETQ. The CDR3 sequence is CASSTGLAGGKETQYF. Written as DNA, the CDR3 is TGCGCCAGCAGCACGGGACTAGCGGGGGGAAAAGAGACCCAGTACTTC. Together with reference TRBV5-1 and TRBJ2-5, the CDR3 gives the full variable domain: KAGVTQTPRYLIKTRGQQVTLSCSPISGHRSVSWYQQTPGQGLQFLFEYFSETQRNKGNFPGRFSGRQFSNSRSEMNVSTLELGDSALYLCASSTGLAGGKETQYFGPGTRLLVL.

The chain links TRBV6-2 or TRBV6-3 to TRBJ1-6; 7 bases are shared with TRBD1. The CDR3 is made up of 14 amino acids. Germline trimming cut 6 bases from V and 6 bases from J; bases unmatched to any gene: 5. CDR1 is MNHEY and CDR2 is SVGEGT in the germline V gene. CDR3 residues: CASSDRDSNSPLHF. CDR3 DNA: TGTGCCAGCAGCGACCGGGACAGTAATTCACCCCTCCACTTT.

V is TRBV6-5 and J is TRBJ2-1, with 12 bases fitting TRBD2. The V gene's germline CDR1 is MNHEY and CDR2 SVGAGI. The trim removed 7 bases at V and 5 bases at J, leaving 3 bases unmatched. The CDR3 totals 14 residues. Written as DNA, the CDR3 is TGTGCCAGCAACGGACTAGCGGGGAACAATGAGCAGTTCTTC. Residues: CASNGLAGNNEQFF.

This rearrangement joins TRBV10-3 to TRBJ2-3, with D perhaps matching TRBD2 (6 bases). Trimming took off 3 bases at V and 6 bases at J, with 19 bases between the two ends. CDR3 length: 16 amino acids. Germline CDR1 and CDR2: ENHRY and SYGVKD. CDR3 bases: TGTGCCATCAGTGATCTAGATAGGGACTTCAGGGATACGCAGTATTTT. Protein: CAISDLDRDFRDTQYF.

The rearrangement joins TRBV29-1 to TRBJ1-2; 10 positions agree with TRBD1. V lost 4 bases, J lost 4 bases, and 3 bases stayed unmatched. The V gene's germline CDR1 is SQVTM and CDR2 ANQGSEA. This CDR3 is built from 13 residues. CDR3 coding DNA: TGCAGCGTTGGGGACAGGGGATTCTATGGCTACACCTTC. Translated, it gives CSVGDRGFYGYTF.

The chain links TRBV19 to TRBJ2-7; 7 bases agree with TRBD2. J gave up 2 bases and V 2 bases, and 3 bases lay outside the gene matches. Germline CDR1 and CDR2: LNHDA and SQIVND (reference sequence). This CDR3 has 14 amino acids. The CDR3 DNA follows: TGTGCCAGTAGTATACCGGGGGGAGCCTACGAGCAGTACTTC. Translating it yields CASSIPGGAYEQYF.

This clone came up once. The chain has TRBV28 and TRBJ1-5, with 11 bases identical to TRBD1. The germline V gene has CDR1 MDHEN and CDR2 SYDVKM. The CDR3 is 14 amino acids. The J segment lost 6 bases and the V segment lost 8 bases, leaving 6 bases of the junction unmatched. CDR3 bases: TGTGCCAGCCAGCGGGACAGGGGGTTTCAGCCCCAGCATTTT. Encoded protein: CASQRDRGFQPQHF.

The V and J genes are TRBV12-3 or TRBV12-4 and TRBJ2-5; D is unclear. V lost 4 bases and J 0 bases, leaving 6 bases between the germline ends. This CDR3 spans 13 amino acids. The CDR3 is CASSSSDQETQYF. The CDR3 coding sequence is TGTGCCAGCAGTTCATCGGACCAAGAGACCCAGTACTTC.

This sequence joins TRBV6-5 and TRBJ1-1; 8 bases fit TRBD1. The CDR3 contains 14 residues. After removal of 0 bases from V and 4 bases from J, the junction contained 1 base not matched to a gene. CDR1 is MNHEY, CDR2 SVGAGI, per germline. CDR3 DNA: TGTGCCAGCAGTTACTCCACAGGGGGCACTGAAGCTTTCTTT. Amino acid sequence: CASSYSTGGTEAFF.